A single TCR beta chain is shown here with its context. It has no known antigen specificity. No much larger clone is present one base from it, and per-base qualities are unavailable. The CDR3 covers 17 residues, taking in both the cysteine and the phenylalanine. The read is trimmed to its CDR3 DNA, 51 bases read in frame from base 1. Trimming removed 7 bases from V and 5 bases from J; the gene matches leave 13 bases unexplained. Based on the germline V gene, the CDR1 and CDR2 sequences are SQVTM and ANQGSEA. The TCR beta CDR3 regions were amplified from RNA transcripts. A first-round RT-PCR of the TCR CDR3 used the HTBI primer set with the Qiagen OneStep RT-PCR kit. The libraries were constructed in a second round of multiplex PCR and then size-selected and purified. The libraries were sequenced on an Illumina HiSeq2000 using paired-end 100 bp reads. Under the source paper's analysis protocol: SOAPnuke was used to process the raw data, removing reads that contained adapters or uncalled bases, had a mean Phred below 15, or lacked an exact match to the constant primer or identifier. High-quality paired reads were merged using COPE v1.2.5, and each unique nucleotide sequence was defined as a clonotype. MiTCR v1.1 was used to align the clonotypes against IMGT TRBV, TRBD and TRBJ reference segments. Only V-J combinations with frequency above 0.0001, covering about 99% of repertoires, were analysed. The TCS score was defined as F50 (clonal expansion) divided by E x V (chaos), with BLOSUM62-based TCRdist calculated between CDR3 peptides within each V-J. Welch's t-statistics and random forest reduced 500 to 650 V-J features to about 12, which were used in a naive Bayes classifier (R e1071). The public reads were quality trimmed at Q25 with fastp and then assembled into clones with MiXCR by TCRdb, keeping productive beta chains. Each record represents a unique CDR3 protein, reported with the most common genes and DNA among its rows. V and J calls and clone size were set by TCRdb, not the authors. This sample gives 400,000 or so distinct CDR3 sequences in total; 15% of them show up just once. The ten largest clones capture roughly 19% of the sample.

This sample is part of a study of T cells in Graves' hyperthyroidism and ophthalmopathy (dated by TCRdb to about 2019). Looking at the study overall: Peripheral blood samples were taken at initial diagnosis, before any treatment was given. A discovery cohort of about a hundred patients, roughly 45 with Graves' ophthalmopathy and 57 with stable Graves' hyperthyroidism, was used to find distinguishing TCR V-J signatures. Whether ophthalmopathy could be predicted prospectively was tested in an independent validation cohort made up of about 20 hyperthyroidism patients plus 17 patients who later progressed to ophthalmopathy. The 100 discovery patients were randomly split 7:3 into training and test sets. In addition, the study compared T-cell repertoires in thyroid tissue and in blood from roughly six Graves' hyperthyroidism patients. After sampling, hyperthyroidism patients received methimazole starting at 30 mg daily, and ophthalmopathy patients received high-dose intravenous methylprednisolone. According to the paper, TCR Vbeta CDR3 sequencing was carried out on about 140 peripheral blood samples, which came from around 43 ophthalmopathy, 75 to 80 hyperthyroidism and roughly 17 progressor patients. What the work shows at the level of the full study, not this receptor alone: A model built on a 13 V-J signature distinguished ophthalmopathy from stable hyperthyroidism, reaching over 85% sensitivity and 81% to 83% specificity in cross-validation and 80%/75% in testing. In validation, the model predicted progression to ophthalmopathy with over 65% sensitivity and about 73% specificity, a median of approximately 6.7 months before onset. Sample size was not statistically predetermined, and investigators were not blinded to group allocation. Most expanded thyroid clonotypes (frequency above 0.001) were also detected in blood, suggesting blood repertoires may reflect thyroid immune responses.

In the ophthalmopathy patients, disease was moderately to severely active, with a Clinical Activity Score of 3 or more, a NOSPECS grade of 4 or more, and a duration of less than 3 months. Any patient with an uncontrolled infection, another autoimmune disease, pregnancy or lactation was excluded. Clinical symptoms, serum thyroxine and TRAb, thyroid ultrasound, and orbital computed tomography formed the basis for the diagnoses. PBMCs were separated from about 10 ml of fresh peripheral blood using Ficoll-Paque density gradient centrifugation. Trizol reagent was used to extract total RNA, and RNA quality was then checked on an Agilent 2100 Bioanalyzer.

The sequence came from a woman aged 60-70 years with Graves' ophthalmopathy. The material sequenced was blood. The chain uses TRBV29-1 and TRBJ2-1; TRBD2 aligns with 14 central bases. The DNA reads as follows: TGCAGCGCCGGAAGACTAGCGGGAGGGCCTGTAAACAATGAGCAGTTCTTC. It specifies CSAGRLAGGPVNNEQFF.